This T cell receptor (beta chain) was recorded in a study of blood T cells in healthy people across ages. The V end lost 2 bases, the J end lost 3 bases, and 8 bases lay between the germline ends. This CDR3 region has 13 residues. The germline CDR1 and CDR2 sequences are SGHRS and YFSETQ. Next came a second PCR, run for about 7 to 12 cycles, which used a sample-barcoded 5' primer along with a J-beta primer mix. TCRdb reprocessed the 5' RACE reads via MiXCR and lists one record per CDR3 protein. Found here are about 800,000 distinct CDR3 sequences, 25% of them singletons; the top ten hold more than 3%. These data are also associated with another study on T cells of mothers and their children.

This chain links TRBV5-1 with TRBJ2-5; possible D gene TRBD2, 6 bases. The material sequenced was blood. This receptor was obtained from a boy younger than 18 in good health. The CDR3 DNA reads TGCGCCAGCAGCTTCACTAGCAAAGAGACCCAGTACTTC. Translation gives CASSFTSKETQYF.